This TCR beta chain was sequenced for a study of T cells in Graves' hyperthyroidism and ophthalmopathy. Graves' hyperthyroidism is called stable when ophthalmopathy does not progress within 18 months. Using around 10 ml of fresh peripheral blood, PBMCs were prepared. This CDR3 comprises 15 residues. CDR1 is MDHEN, CDR2 SYDVKM, per germline. Germline trimming cut 2 bases from V and 4 bases from J; bases unmatched to any gene: 5. Regions amplified from RNA transcripts were the TCR beta CDR3 regions. The HTBI primer set was used in a first-round RT-PCR of the TCR CDR3. TCRdb re-called the multiplex PCR reads with MiXCR, one entry per CDR3 protein. This repertoire shows approximately 510,000 distinct CDR3 sequences, less than 25% found once; its top ten account for approximately 26%. This clonotype was picked up many times.

The chain carries TRBV28 and TRBJ1-2; 9 nucleotides align to TRBD1. This TCR was sampled from a man between 18 and 29 years old with Graves' hyperthyroidism. The sample taken for sequencing was blood. The CDR3 nucleotides are TGTGCCAGCAGTTTAAGGGGGACAGGGCTCTATGGCTACACCTTC. This gives the protein CASSLRGTGLYGYTF.